Below are 15 T cell receptor beta chains sequenced from a single sample in a study of blood T cell repertoires in COVID-19. Assay used: immunoSEQ multiplex PCR; TCRdb lists only in-frame clones, some missing. The table shows 220,000 or so clones, with 86% occurring only once. The sample consisted of peripheral blood. Receptor source: a woman aged 45-59 years with COVID-19, enrolled during active disease.

This clone was seen a few times. This chain links TRBV6-6 with TRBJ1-5; the D gene is possibly TRBD1 (5 bases). CDR1 is MNHNY and CDR2 is SVGAGI in the germline V gene (reference sequence). This CDR3 region has 13 residues. Trimming removed 4 bases from V and 1 base from J, with 5 bases in between. The CDR3 region has the DNA TGTGCCAGCAGTTCAGGGAGCAATCAGCCCCAGCATTTT. Translated: CASSSGSNQPQHF.

The V call is TRBV5-1, the J call TRBJ1-1, with TRBD1 as a possible D gene (6 bases). CDR1 and CDR2 (germline): SGHRS, YFSETQ. With 3 bases removed from V and 7 bases from J, the gap between germline ends came to 25 bases. The CDR3 contains 17 residues. Here the CDR3 DNA reads TGCGCCAGCAGCTCCTCCGGCAGGGGACTACAACAGGGTGAAGCTTTCTTT. Protein product: CASSSSGRGLQQGEAFF.

The rearrangement links TRBV5-1 to TRBJ2-1, with 9 bases fitting TRBD1. CDR1 and CDR2 (germline): SGHRS, YFSETQ. Losses at the gene ends were 1 base for V and 9 bases for J; bases not matched to a gene: 14. The CDR3 contains 17 residues. For the CDR3, the DNA is TGCGCCAGCAGCTTGAATCCACGGACAGGGGTTTCGGGTGAGCAGTTCTTC. Translated, it gives CASSLNPRTGVSGEQFF.

The chain uses TRBV3-1 (or the pseudogene TRBV3-2) and TRBJ1-2; no clear D gene. Trimming stripped 1 base from V and 3 bases from J, with 15 bases between. From germline, CDR1 is LGHDT and CDR2 YNNKEL (reference sequence). This CDR3 is 16 amino acids long. CDR3 bases: TGTGCCAGCAGCCAAGGAGGTATTGGCAGATACTATGGCTACACCTTC. Residues: CASSQGGIGRYYGYTF.

The chain employs TRBV24-1 and TRBJ1-5; 7 nucleotides agree with TRBD1. The trim removed 3 bases at V and 0 bases at J, leaving 1 base unmatched. The V gene's germline CDR1 is KGHDR and CDR2 SFDVKD. This CDR3 spans 15 amino acids. CDR3 residues: CATSDGTDSNQPQHF. The CDR3 DNA reads as TGTGCCACCAGTGATGGGACAGATAGCAATCAGCCCCAGCATTTT.

The count of this clone is one. The chain has TRBV11-3 and TRBJ2-7, with D possibly TRBD1 on 7 matching bases. The CDR3 sequence is 18 residues long. Trimming removed 1 base from V and 3 bases from J, with 22 bases in between. Germline V gene sequence: CDR1 SGHNT, CDR2 YENEEA. The CDR3 DNA sequence: TGTGCCAGCAGCTTAGCCATCGACTATACAGGGGAGGACTACGAGCAGTACGTC. It specifies CASSLAIDYTGEDYEQYV.

The V and J genes are TRBV27 and TRBJ2-1; 11 nucleotides align to TRBD2. Trimming at V came to 5 bases and at J to 8 bases, leaving 5 bases not matched to a gene. CDR3 size: 14 residues. CDR1 is MNHEY and CDR2 is SMNVEV in the germline V gene (reference sequence). CDR3 sequence (DNA): TGTGCCAGCAGTACACTAGCGGGGGCGGATGAGCAGTTCTTC. Protein: CASSTLAGADEQFF.

CDR3 loop: CASSEAGRHYGYTF. CDR3 nucleotides: TGTGCCAGCAGTGAAGCGGGGCGGCACTATGGCTACACCTTC. The chain links TRBV6-1 to TRBJ1-2, with a possible D match to TRBD1 (5 bases). Trimming took off 0 bases at V and 3 bases at J, with 8 bases between the two ends. Germline V CDR1 and CDR2: MNHNS, SASEGT. CDR3 size: 14 residues.

This sequence joins TRBV7-9 and TRBJ1-2; 12 bases match TRBD1. The CDR3 runs to 14 residues. Germline CDR1 and CDR2: SEHNR and FQNEAQ (reference sequence). The junction had 5 bases not matched to a gene; V was cut back by 4 bases and J by 8 bases. The CDR3: CASSSGQGARGYTF. CDR3 DNA: TGTGCCAGCAGCTCGGGACAGGGGGCGCGGGGCTACACCTTC.

The chain employs TRBV19 and TRBJ2-7; TRBD1 aligns across 10 bases. The V gene end was trimmed by 5 bases and the J gene end by 3 bases; junction bases not matched to a gene: 7. CDR1 and CDR2 (germline): LNHDA, SQIVND (reference sequence). This CDR3 has 15 amino acids. For the CDR3, the DNA is TGTGCCAGTAGTGCCTCCGGGACAGGGGACTACGAGCAGTACTTC. It specifies CASSASGTGDYEQYF.

V is TRBV10-3 and J is TRBJ2-1; 7 bases agree with TRBD1. Unmatched junction bases numbered 14, after V lost 8 bases and J lost 7 bases. The V gene's germline CDR1 is ENHRY and CDR2 SYGVKD. The CDR3 runs 15 residues. The CDR3: CAIGPRDSPRNEQFF. The CDR3 bases are TGTGCCATCGGGCCCCGGGACAGCCCTAGGAATGAGCAGTTCTTC.

V and J are TRBV6-1 and TRBJ1-6, with 7 bases that match TRBD1. Per the germline V gene, CDR1 is MNHNS and CDR2 is SASEGT. Trimming removed 0 bases from V and 10 bases from J; junction bases left unmatched: 3. CDR3 length: 14 residues. CDR3 DNA sequence: TGTGCCAGCAGTGAAGCAGGGGGCAGGTCACCCCTCCACTTT. As protein: CASSEAGGRSPLHF.

The chain has TRBV24-1 and TRBJ2-2; 10 nucleotides align to TRBD2. The CDR3 runs 14 residues. V lost 8 bases, J lost 6 bases, and 5 bases stayed unmatched. CDR1 and CDR2 from the germline V gene are KGHDR and SFDVKD. The CDR3 DNA is TGTGCCACCAAAGAGCGGGGGGGCGCCGGGGAGCTGTTTTTT. Its protein product is CATKERGGAGELFF.

The rearrangement links TRBV13 to TRBJ2-1; TRBD1 aligns across 8 bases. V was pared by 2 bases and J by 13 bases, with 4 bases of the junction left unmatched. Per the germline V gene, CDR1 is PRHDT and CDR2 is FYEKMQ (reference sequence). This CDR3 spans 12 amino acids. The DNA of the CDR3 is TGTGCCAGCAGCTTACCAGGGGGCAGTCAGTTCTTC. This gives the protein CASSLPGGSQFF.

J is TRBJ2-1 and V is TRBV27; 9 bases map to TRBD2. The CDR3 is 17 amino acids. The trim removed 6 bases at V and 0 bases at J, leaving 9 bases unmatched. Germline values: CDR1 MNHEY, CDR2 SMNVEV (reference sequence). CDR3 coding DNA: TGTGCCAGCAGCTTTCTAGCGGGGCTTCGCTCCTACAATGAGCAGTTCTTC. It translates to CASSFLAGLRSYNEQFF.